This paragraph reports one T cell receptor beta chain. These data originate in a study of cytomegalovirus exposure and HLA in healthy donors. A multiplex PCR was run with 60 Vbeta primers and 13 Jbeta primers. Only in-frame clones appear in the TCRdb table, and some are missing; sequencing was by immunoSEQ multiplex PCR. Of about 120,000 clones listed, around three quarters were seen once; the top ten hold around 5.8%. Germline CDR1 reads SGHRS; CDR2 reads YFSETQ. The CDR3 is 14 residues long. V trimming: 6 bases; J trimming: 2 bases; junction bases outside the gene matches: 4. This clonotype was sampled from a man aged 18 to 30 in good health and CMV-seropositive. This sequence joins TRBV5-1 and TRBJ2-1, with 8 bases lining up with TRBD1. The sequencing sample was made of PBMCs. CDR3 region: CASTQDRAYNEQFF. CDR3 DNA: TGCGCCAGCACCCAGGACAGGGCCTACAATGAGCAGTTCTTC.